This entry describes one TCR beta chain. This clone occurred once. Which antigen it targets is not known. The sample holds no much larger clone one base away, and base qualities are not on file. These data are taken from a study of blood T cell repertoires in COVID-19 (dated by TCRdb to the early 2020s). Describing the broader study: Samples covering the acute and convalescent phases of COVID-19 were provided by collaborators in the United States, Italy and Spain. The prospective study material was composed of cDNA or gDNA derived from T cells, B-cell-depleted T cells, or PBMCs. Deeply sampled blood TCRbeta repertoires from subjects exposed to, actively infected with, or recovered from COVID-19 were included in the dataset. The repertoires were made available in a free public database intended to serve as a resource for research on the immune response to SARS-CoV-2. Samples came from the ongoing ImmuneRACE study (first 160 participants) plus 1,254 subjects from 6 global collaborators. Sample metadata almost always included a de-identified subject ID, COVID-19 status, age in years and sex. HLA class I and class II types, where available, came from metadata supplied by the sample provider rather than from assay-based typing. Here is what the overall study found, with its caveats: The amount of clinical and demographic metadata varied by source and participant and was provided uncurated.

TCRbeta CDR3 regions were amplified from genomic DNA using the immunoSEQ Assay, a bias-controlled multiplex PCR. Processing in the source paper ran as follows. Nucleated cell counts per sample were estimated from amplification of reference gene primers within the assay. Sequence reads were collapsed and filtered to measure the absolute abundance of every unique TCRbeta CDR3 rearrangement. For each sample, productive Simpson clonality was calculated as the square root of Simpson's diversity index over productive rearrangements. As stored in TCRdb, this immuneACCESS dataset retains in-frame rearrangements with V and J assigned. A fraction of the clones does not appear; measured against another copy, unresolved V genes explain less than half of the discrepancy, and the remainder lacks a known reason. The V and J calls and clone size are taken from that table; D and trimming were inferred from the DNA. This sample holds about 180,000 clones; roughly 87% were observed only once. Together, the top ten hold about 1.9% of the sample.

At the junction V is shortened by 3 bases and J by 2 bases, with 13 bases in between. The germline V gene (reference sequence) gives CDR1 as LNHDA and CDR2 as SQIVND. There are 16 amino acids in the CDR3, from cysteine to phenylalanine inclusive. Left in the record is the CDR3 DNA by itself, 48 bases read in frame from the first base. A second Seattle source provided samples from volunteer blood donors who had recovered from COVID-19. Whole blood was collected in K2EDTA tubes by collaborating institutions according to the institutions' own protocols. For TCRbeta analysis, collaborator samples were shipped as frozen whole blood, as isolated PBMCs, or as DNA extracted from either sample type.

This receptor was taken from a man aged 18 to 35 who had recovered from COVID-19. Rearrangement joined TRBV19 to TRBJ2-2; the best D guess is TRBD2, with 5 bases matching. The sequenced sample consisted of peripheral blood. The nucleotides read TGTGCCAGTAGTATTTGGCTAGCCTCAAACACCGGGGAGCTGTTTTTT. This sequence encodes CASSIWLASNTGELFF.